This entry describes one T cell receptor beta chain. Its antigen remains unidentified. PCR was performed using 60 Vbeta and 13 Jbeta primers. Profiling relied on immunoSEQ multiplex PCR, and the TCRdb table lists in-frame clones only, not all of them. The profile shows 100,000 to 150,000 clones, about four fifths of them singletons. This record belongs to a study of cytomegalovirus exposure and HLA in healthy donors. General study points: Within a later analysis, the majority of CMV-associated TCR beta chains appeared HLA-restricted. For most TCR beta V segments, an earlier analysis put the productive rate at about 87% or about 30% of the time. TCR beta V- and J-gene trimming was later associated with a missense DCLRE1C variant. Among the CMV-associated chains, three were confirmed in vitro as specific for CMV antigens.

The sequence derives from a woman between 35 and 50 years old in good health and CMV-seropositive. The sequenced sample consisted of PBMCs.

The CDR3 DNA reads as TGTGCCAGCGATGGACAAAGCTCTGGGGCCAACGTCCTGACTTTC. Amino acid sequence: CASDGQSSGANVLTF. The chain has TRBV9 and TRBJ2-6; tentative D call: TRBD1 (5 bases). The V end was cut by 7 bases, the J end by 0 bases, with 11 bases between. CDR3 length: 15 residues. Germline assignment: CDR1 SGDLS and CDR2 YYNGEE. The complete variable domain, with remaining parts taken from reference TRBV9 and TRBJ2-6, reads DSGVTQTPKHLITATGQRVTLRCSPRSGDLSVYWYQQSLDQGLQFLIQYYNGEERAKGNILERFSAQQFPDLHSELNLSSLELGDSALYFCASDGQSSGANVLTFGAGSRLTVL.